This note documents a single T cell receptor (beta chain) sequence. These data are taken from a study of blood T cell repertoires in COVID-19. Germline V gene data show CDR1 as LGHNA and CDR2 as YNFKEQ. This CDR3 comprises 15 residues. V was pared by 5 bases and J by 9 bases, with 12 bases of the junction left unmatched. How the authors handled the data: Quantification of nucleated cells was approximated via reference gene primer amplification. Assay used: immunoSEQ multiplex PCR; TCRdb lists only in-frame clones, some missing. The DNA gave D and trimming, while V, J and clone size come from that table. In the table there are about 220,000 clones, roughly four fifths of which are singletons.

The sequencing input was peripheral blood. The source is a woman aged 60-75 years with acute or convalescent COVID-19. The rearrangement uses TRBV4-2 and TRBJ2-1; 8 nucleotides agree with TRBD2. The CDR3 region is CASSFGAGASGEQFF. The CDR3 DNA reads TGTGCCAGCAGCTTCGGAGCGGGGGCATCAGGTGAGCAGTTCTTC.